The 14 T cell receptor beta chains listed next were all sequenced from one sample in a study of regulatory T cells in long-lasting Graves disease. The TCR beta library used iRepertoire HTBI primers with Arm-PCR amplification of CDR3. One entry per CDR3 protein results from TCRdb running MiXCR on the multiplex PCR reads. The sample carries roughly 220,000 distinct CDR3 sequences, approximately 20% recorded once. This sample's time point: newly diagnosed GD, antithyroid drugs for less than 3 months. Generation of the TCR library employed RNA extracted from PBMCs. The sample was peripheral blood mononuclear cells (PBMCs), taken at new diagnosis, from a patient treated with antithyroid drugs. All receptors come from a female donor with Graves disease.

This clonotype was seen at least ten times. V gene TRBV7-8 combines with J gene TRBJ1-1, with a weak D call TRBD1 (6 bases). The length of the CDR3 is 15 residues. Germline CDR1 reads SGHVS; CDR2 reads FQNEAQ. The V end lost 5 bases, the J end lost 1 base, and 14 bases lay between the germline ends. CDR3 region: CASSALQGPNTEAFF. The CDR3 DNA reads TGTGCCAGCAGCGCATTACAGGGACCGAACACTGAAGCTTTCTTT.

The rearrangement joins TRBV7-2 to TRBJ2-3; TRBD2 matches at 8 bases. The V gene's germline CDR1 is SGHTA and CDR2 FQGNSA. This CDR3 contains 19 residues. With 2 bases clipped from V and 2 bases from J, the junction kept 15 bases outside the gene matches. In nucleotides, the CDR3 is TGTGCCAGCAGCTTAAGTCAGGGCGCGGGAGGTGGCTACACAGATACGCAGTATTTT. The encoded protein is CASSLSQGAGGGYTDTQYF.

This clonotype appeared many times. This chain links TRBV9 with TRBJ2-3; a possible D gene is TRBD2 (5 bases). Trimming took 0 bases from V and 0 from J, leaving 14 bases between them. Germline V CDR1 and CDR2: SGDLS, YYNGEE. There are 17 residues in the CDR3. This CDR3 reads CASSVGFGETSTDTQYF. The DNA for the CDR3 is TGTGCCAGCAGCGTAGGGTTCGGGGAGACTAGCACAGATACGCAGTATTTT.

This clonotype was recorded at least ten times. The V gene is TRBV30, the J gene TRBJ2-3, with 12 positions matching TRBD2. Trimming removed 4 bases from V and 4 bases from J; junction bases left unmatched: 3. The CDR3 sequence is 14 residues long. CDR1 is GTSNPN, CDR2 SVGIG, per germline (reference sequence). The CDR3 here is CAWTLAGGADTQYF. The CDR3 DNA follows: TGTGCCTGGACCCTAGCGGGAGGGGCAGATACGCAGTATTTT.

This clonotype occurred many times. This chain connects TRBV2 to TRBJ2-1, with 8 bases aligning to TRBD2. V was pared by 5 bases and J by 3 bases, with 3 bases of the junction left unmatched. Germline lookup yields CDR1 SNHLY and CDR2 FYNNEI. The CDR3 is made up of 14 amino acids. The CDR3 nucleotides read TGTGCCAGCAGTCTAGCGGGCAACTACAATGAGCAGTTCTTC. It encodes CASSLAGNYNEQFF.

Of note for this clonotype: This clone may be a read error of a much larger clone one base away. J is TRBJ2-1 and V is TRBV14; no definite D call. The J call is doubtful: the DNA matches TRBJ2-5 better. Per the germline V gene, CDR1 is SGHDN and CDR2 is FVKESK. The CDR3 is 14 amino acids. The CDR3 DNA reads TGTGTCAGCAGCCAAGAACGTGGTTTGGAGACCCAGTACTTC. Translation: CVSSQERGLETQYF.

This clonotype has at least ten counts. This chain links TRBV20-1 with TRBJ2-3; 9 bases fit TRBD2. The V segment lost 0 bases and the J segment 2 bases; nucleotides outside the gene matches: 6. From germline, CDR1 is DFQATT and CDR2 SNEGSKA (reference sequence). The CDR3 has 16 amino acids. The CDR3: CSARDAWTSATDTQYF. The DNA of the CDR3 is TGCAGTGCTAGAGATGCCTGGACTAGCGCCACAGATACGCAGTATTTT.

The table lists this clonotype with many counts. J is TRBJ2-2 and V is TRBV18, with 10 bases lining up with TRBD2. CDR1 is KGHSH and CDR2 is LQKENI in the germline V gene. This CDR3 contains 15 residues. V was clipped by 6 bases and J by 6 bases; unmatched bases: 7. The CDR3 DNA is TGTGCCAGCTCGGTCCTAGCGGGAGTCCCCGGGGAGCTGTTTTTT. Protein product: CASSVLAGVPGELFF.

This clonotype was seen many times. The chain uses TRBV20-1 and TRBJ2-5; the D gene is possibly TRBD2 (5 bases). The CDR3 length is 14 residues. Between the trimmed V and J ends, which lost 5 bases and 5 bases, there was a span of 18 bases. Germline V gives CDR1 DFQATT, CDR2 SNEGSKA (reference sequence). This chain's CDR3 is CSARRLGERETQYF. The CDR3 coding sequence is TGCAGTGCTCGCAGGCTAGGAGAGCGGGAGACCCAGTACTTC.

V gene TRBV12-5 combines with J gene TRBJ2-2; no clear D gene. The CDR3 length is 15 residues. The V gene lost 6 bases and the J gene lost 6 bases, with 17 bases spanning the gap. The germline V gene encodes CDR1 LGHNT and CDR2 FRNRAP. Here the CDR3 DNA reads TGTGCTAGTGGAACCCTTCTAGGAAGCGCCGGGGAGCTGTTTTTT. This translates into CASGTLLGSAGELFF.

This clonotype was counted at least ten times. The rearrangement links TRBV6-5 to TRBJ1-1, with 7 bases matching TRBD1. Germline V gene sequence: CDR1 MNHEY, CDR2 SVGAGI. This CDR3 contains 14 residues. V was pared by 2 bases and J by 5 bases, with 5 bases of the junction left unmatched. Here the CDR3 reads CASSYQQGRTEAFF. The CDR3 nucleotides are TGTGCCAGCAGTTACCAACAGGGGCGGACTGAAGCTTTCTTT.

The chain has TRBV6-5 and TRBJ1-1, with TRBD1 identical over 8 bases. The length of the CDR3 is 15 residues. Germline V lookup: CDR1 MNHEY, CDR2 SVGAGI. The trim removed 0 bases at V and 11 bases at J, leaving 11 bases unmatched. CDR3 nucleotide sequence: TGTGCCAGCAGTTACTCGAGACAGGGGAAATCTGTTGCTTTCTTT. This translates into CASSYSRQGKSVAFF.

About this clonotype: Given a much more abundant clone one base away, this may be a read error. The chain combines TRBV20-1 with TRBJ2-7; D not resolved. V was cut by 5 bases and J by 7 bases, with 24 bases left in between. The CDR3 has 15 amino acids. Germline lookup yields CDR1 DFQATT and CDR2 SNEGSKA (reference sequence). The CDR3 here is CSARSTVSSYNEQYF. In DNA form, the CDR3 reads TGCAGTGCTCGATCGACGGTCAGCTCCTACAATGAGCAGTACTTC.

The DNA of the CDR3 is TGTGCCAGCACCCGGAGCGGGAGCGAAGATACGCAGTATTTT. Protein: CASTRSGSEDTQYF. The V gene is TRBV6-2 or TRBV6-3, the J gene TRBJ2-3; 8 nucleotides agree with TRBD2. This CDR3 comprises 14 residues. Germline CDR1 is MNHEY and CDR2 is SVGEGT. V gave up 7 bases and J gave up 5 bases; unmatched junction bases: 8.